This T cell receptor (beta chain) was obtained from a study of cytomegalovirus exposure and HLA in healthy donors. Regarding the study as a whole: CMV serostatus was the sole immune exposure data available. With later analysis, a missense DCLRE1C variant became linked to TCR beta V- and J-gene trimming. Rare TCR sequences predominated, though certain public TCRs were found in many donors.

The PCR made use of 60 Vbeta and 13 Jbeta primers. Measured with immunoSEQ multiplex PCR; TCRdb has only the in-frame clones, and not every one. The sample contains 60,000 to 75,000 clones, about 70% of which appear only once. The CDR3 is made up of 15 amino acids. CDR1 is MGHRA and CDR2 is YSYEKL in the germline V gene. V lost 1 base to trimming and J lost 4 bases; unmatched junction nucleotides: 5. This clone appeared a single time. The antigen remains unidentified. The genes are TRBV4-1 and TRBJ1-1; TRBD1 aligns across 8 bases. The source material was PBMCs. This TCR came from a woman aged 25 to 39 in good health and CMV-seropositive. The CDR3: CASSQVQGAVTEAFF. The CDR3 region has the DNA TGCGCCAGCAGCCAAGTTCAGGGGGCGGTCACTGAAGCTTTCTTT.